Below are 28 T cell receptor beta chains sequenced from a single sample in a study of Graves' ophthalmopathy and Graves' hyperthyroidism (dated by TCRdb to between 2018 and 2020). These reads were obtained on an Illumina HiSeq 2000. For repertoire sequencing, the TCR beta CDR3 regions were amplified from RNA transcripts. HTBI primers and the Qiagen OneStep RT-PCR kit were used in a first-round RT-PCR, which was followed by a second-round multiplex PCR, size selection and purification. TCRdb trimmed the raw reads at Q25, called clones with MiXCR and kept productive beta chains. When rows share a CDR3 protein, they turn into one entry using the most common DNA and genes. The sample table lists 200,000 to 250,000 distinct CDR3 sequences, around a fifth of them with a count of one. Around 40% of the sample lies in the top ten. Material: peripheral blood. These receptors all stem from a woman aged 50 to 65 with Graves' ophthalmopathy. Donor details come from another sample of the same person, matched by shared clones.

The chain has TRBV27 and TRBJ2-2; 7 bases map to TRBD1. J was trimmed by 0 bases and V by 5 bases; bases with no gene match: 3. Germline assignment: CDR1 MNHEY and CDR2 SMNVEV (reference sequence). The length of the CDR3 is 15 residues. The CDR3, as DNA: TGTGCCAGCAGTCCCGGGACAGCGAACACCGGGGAGCTGTTTTTT. Amino acids: CASSPGTANTGELFF.

This clonotype was seen more than once but under ten times. A much larger clone differs by one base, so this may be a read error. This chain links TRBV29-1 with TRBJ1-2; possibly TRBD1 for D (6 bases). Germline V gives CDR1 SQVTM, CDR2 ANQGSEA. CDR3 length: 12 amino acids. Trimming took off 7 bases at V and 6 bases at J, with 15 bases between the two ends. CDR3 loop: CSAVDSVHGYTF. In nucleotides, the CDR3 is TGCAGCGCCGTGGACAGCGTTCATGGCTACACCTTC.

This clonotype was seen many times. The chain employs TRBV25-1 and TRBJ1-2; D gene unclear. Trimming left V 6 bases short and J 0 bases short, with 5 bases between. Looked up from germline, CDR1 is MGHDK and CDR2 is SYGVNS. This CDR3 comprises 12 residues. The CDR3: CASRNTNYGYTF. The CDR3 DNA reads TGTGCCAGCAGAAATACTAACTATGGCTACACCTTC.

The gene calls are TRBV2 and TRBJ1-5; 10 bases are a match to TRBD1. J lost 7 bases, V lost 9 bases, and 15 bases had no gene match. CDR1 and CDR2 (germline): SNHLY, FYNNEI. The CDR3 is made up of 16 amino acids. CDR3 in amino acids: CASAQAGTGVGQPQHF. Here the CDR3 DNA reads TGTGCCAGTGCCCAAGCTGGGACAGGGGTTGGGCAGCCCCAGCATTTT.

The count of this clonotype is one. The chain joins TRBV9 to TRBJ2-5, with D maybe TRBD1 (5 bases). With 6 bases removed from V and 5 bases from J, the gap between germline ends came to 17 bases. There are 14 residues in the CDR3. From germline, CDR1 is SGDLS and CDR2 YYNGEE. The CDR3, as DNA: TGTGCCAGCACCCCAGGGATGGGGTATGAGACCCAGTACTTC. This sequence encodes CASTPGMGYETQYF.

This clonotype was found many times. A much larger clone is a single base away; this may be a read error. The chain joins TRBV7-9 to TRBJ2-5; D uncertain. Trimming pared 6 bases from V and 5 bases from J, leaving 7 bases between. Germline V gene data show CDR1 as SEHNR and CDR2 as FQNEAQ (reference sequence). This CDR3 region has 11 residues. The CDR3 spells CASSFSETQYF. CDR3 sequence (DNA): TGTGCCAGCAGTTTTTCGGAGACCCAGTACTTC. Complete variable domain (other parts from reference TRBV7-9 and TRBJ2-5): DTGVSQNPRHKITKRGQNVTFRCDPISEHNRLYWYRQTLGQGPEFLTYFQNEAQLEKSRLLSDRFSAERPKGSFSTLEIQRTEQGDSAMYLCASSFSETQYFGPGTRLLVL.

This clonotype was recorded many times. The V gene is TRBV6-1, the J gene TRBJ2-2; maybe TRBD1 (6 bases). V was clipped by 5 bases and J by 0 bases, with 10 bases between them. The CDR3 sequence is 15 residues long. In germline, CDR1 is MNHNS, CDR2 SASEGT. The DNA for the CDR3 is TGTGCCAGCAGTAAGGACAGACCGAACACCGGGGAGCTGTTTTTT. This sequence encodes CASSKDRPNTGELFF.

This clonotype appeared many times. The V call is TRBV7-9, the J call TRBJ1-1; TRBD1 aligns across 9 bases. CDR3 length: 16 residues. J was trimmed by 4 bases and V by 1 base; bases with no gene match: 7. The germline V gene encodes CDR1 SEHNR and CDR2 FQNEAQ (reference sequence). Here the CDR3 reads CASSLGDRGRGTEAFF. CDR3 nucleotides: TGTGCCAGCAGCTTAGGAGACAGGGGGAGAGGCACTGAAGCTTTCTTT.

In its sample, this clonotype was seen many times. The chain carries TRBV2 and TRBJ2-6; perhaps TRBD1 as D (5 bases). Germline V gene data show CDR1 as SNHLY and CDR2 as FYNNEI. V lost 6 bases, J lost 0 bases, and 9 bases lay in between. The CDR3 runs to 15 residues. The CDR3 nucleotides read TGTGCCAGCAGACAGGTTTACTCTGGGGCCAACGTCCTGACTTTC. Translating it yields CASRQVYSGANVLTF.

The chain combines TRBV11-3 with TRBJ1-5, with a tentative D call TRBD1 (5 bases). This CDR3 spans 14 amino acids. Germline V lookup: CDR1 SGHNT, CDR2 YENEEA. Trimming removed 3 bases at V and 3 bases at J, with 9 bases between. CDR3 DNA sequence: TGTGCCAGCAGCTTTAGACAGCCCAATCAGCCCCAGCATTTT. It encodes CASSFRQPNQPQHF.

This clonotype has at least ten counts. The gene calls are TRBV20-1 and TRBJ2-7; 13 bases agree with TRBD2. Germline CDR1 reads DFQATT; CDR2 reads SNEGSKA (reference sequence). This CDR3 comprises 14 residues. V was clipped by 3 bases and J by 5 bases; unmatched bases: 4. The CDR3 region is CSARGLAGKDEQYF. The CDR3 nucleotides are TGCAGTGCTAGGGGACTAGCGGGAAAGGACGAGCAGTACTTC.

This clonotype has more than one count but fewer than ten. The V and J genes are TRBV12-3 or TRBV12-4 and TRBJ2-3, with TRBD2 matching over 7 bases. J gave up 4 bases and V 7 bases, and 8 bases lay outside the gene matches. The CDR3 contains 14 residues. CDR3 in DNA: TGTGCCAGCACATGGGAGGGAACCCCAGATACGCAGTATTTT. Protein sequence: CASTWEGTPDTQYF.

This sequence joins TRBV2 and TRBJ2-2; D is undetermined. Trimming left V 5 bases short and J 4 bases short, with 8 bases between. Germline CDR1 is SNHLY and CDR2 is FYNNEI. This CDR3 has 13 amino acids. The CDR3, as DNA: TGTGCCAGCAGTTCCGAAGGCACCGGGGAGCTGTTTTTT. This sequence encodes CASSSEGTGELFF.

This clonotype was recorded at least ten times. This chain uses TRBV10-3 with TRBJ2-5; weak D call: TRBD2 (6 bases). The CDR3 consists of 13 residues. The V gene lost 11 bases and the J gene lost 1 base, with 14 bases spanning the gap. Germline CDR1 and CDR2: ENHRY and SYGVKD. The chain's CDR3 is CASGVGGQETQYF. The CDR3 DNA reads as TGTGCCTCCGGGGTGGGAGGCCAAGAGACCCAGTACTTC.

The table lists this clonotype with many counts. The V gene is TRBV19, the J gene TRBJ1-1; 9 bases line up with TRBD1. V gave up 5 bases and J gave up 1 base; unmatched junction bases: 8. Germline V lookup: CDR1 LNHDA, CDR2 SQIVND (reference sequence). There are 16 residues in the CDR3. CDR3 nucleotide sequence: TGTGCCAGTAGTGGGCGGACAGGGGTTAGGAACACTGAAGCTTTCTTT. This gives the protein CASSGRTGVRNTEAFF.

This clonotype was recorded at least ten times. V gene TRBV12-3 or TRBV12-4 combines with J gene TRBJ1-5, with 10 bases fitting TRBD1. After removal of 6 bases from V and 7 bases from J, the junction contained 3 bases not matched to a gene. The CDR3 totals 13 residues. CDR3 region: CASRTGGDQPQHF. For the CDR3, the DNA is TGTGCCAGCAGGACAGGGGGCGACCAGCCCCAGCATTTT.

This clonotype was detected many times. The chain couples TRBV2 to TRBJ1-2, with a tentative D call TRBD1 (5 bases). CDR1 and CDR2 (germline): SNHLY, FYNNEI. The CDR3 runs 12 residues. V lost 8 bases to trimming and J lost 8 bases, with 15 bases between them. The CDR3 spells CASLGGARGYTF. CDR3 DNA sequence: TGTGCCAGCTTAGGCGGGGCGAGGGGCTACACCTTC.

This clonotype has ten or more counts. CDR3 amino acids: CSARDPGLGSYEQYF. CDR3 DNA sequence: TGCAGTGCTAGAGACCCGGGACTCGGCTCCTACGAGCAGTACTTC. V gene TRBV20-1 combines with J gene TRBJ2-7; D is possibly TRBD2 (6 bases). The germline V gene encodes CDR1 DFQATT and CDR2 SNEGSKA (reference sequence). There are 15 residues in the CDR3. Trimming cost V 0 bases and J 0 bases, with 12 bases left between them.

As regards this clonotype: This clone may be a read error of a much larger clone one base away. The chain joins TRBV7-2 to TRBJ2-7; D is ambiguous. V dropped 2 bases and J dropped 5 bases, with 13 bases sitting between them. CDR1 and CDR2 (germline): SGHTA, FQGNSA. The CDR3 has 14 residues. This CDR3 reads CASSLFDVAHEQYF. The CDR3 DNA reads as TGTGCCAGCAGCTTATTCGACGTAGCCCACGAGCAGTACTTC.

Ten or more counts support this clonotype. The V call is TRBV20-1, the J call TRBJ1-2, with unresolved D. The CDR3 is made up of 13 amino acids. Germline lookup yields CDR1 DFQATT and CDR2 SNEGSKA (reference sequence). V lost 3 bases and J lost 4, with 12 bases in between. In DNA, the CDR3 is TGCAGTGCTAGGGTCGGGAGGCTCTATGGCTACACCTTC. Translation gives CSARVGRLYGYTF.

The chain employs TRBV5-1 and TRBJ1-3; no firm D call. The V end lost 1 base, the J end lost 0 bases, and 20 bases lay between the germline ends. The CDR3 extends over 19 amino acids. Germline CDR1 and CDR2: SGHRS and YFSETQ. CDR3 in amino acids: CASSLYSTNREFSGNTIYF. The CDR3 nucleotides read TGCGCCAGCAGCTTGTACTCGACAAATCGGGAATTCTCTGGAAACACCATATATTTT.

The genes are TRBV5-1 and TRBJ1-5; TRBD1 aligns across 7 bases. V lost 4 bases, J lost 4 bases, and 2 bases stayed unmatched. There are 13 residues in the CDR3. CDR1 is SGHRS and CDR2 is YFSETQ in the germline V gene. The CDR3 here is CASSAGQNQPQHF. In nucleotides, the CDR3 is TGCGCCAGCAGCGCGGGACAGAATCAGCCCCAGCATTTT.

This clonotype has at least ten counts. This chain uses TRBV29-1 with TRBJ1-3, with 8 bases lining up with TRBD1. The CDR3 totals 14 residues. CDR1 SQVTM and CDR2 ANQGSEA come from the germline V gene. Trimming removed 0 bases from V and 8 bases from J; junction bases left unmatched: 6. The CDR3 DNA reads TGCAGCGTTGAAGATCGGACAGGGCGTGACACCATATATTTT. Amino acids: CSVEDRTGRDTIYF. Complete variable domain (other parts from reference TRBV29-1 and TRBJ1-3): SAVISQKPSRDICQRGTSLTIQCQVDSQVTMMFWYRQQPGQSLTLIATANQGSEATYESGFVIDKFPISRPNLTFSTLTVSNMSPEDSSIYLCSVEDRTGRDTIYFGEGSWLTVV.

This clonotype was seen at least ten times. This chain links TRBV2 with TRBJ1-6; the D is unclear. Germline assignment: CDR1 SNHLY and CDR2 FYNNEI. V lost 6 bases and J lost 15, with 15 bases in between. This CDR3 region has 12 residues. CDR3 region: CASSRLLDILHF. DNA for the CDR3: TGTGCCAGCAGCCGACTGCTGGATATCCTCCACTTT.

The V and J genes are TRBV24-1 and TRBJ2-5, with TRBD1 matching 7 bases. Trimming removed 4 bases from V and 3 bases from J; junction bases left unmatched: 7. CDR3 size: 15 residues. The germline V gene has CDR1 KGHDR and CDR2 SFDVKD. The CDR3 loop reads CATSDRGQTKETQYF. The CDR3 coding sequence is TGTGCCACCAGTGACCGGGGACAGACAAAAGAGACCCAGTACTTC.

This clonotype was recorded many times. The rearrangement uses TRBV27 and TRBJ2-7; the match to TRBD2 covers 8 bases. The V gene end was trimmed by 7 bases and the J gene end by 1 base; junction bases not matched to a gene: 6. Per the germline V gene, CDR1 is MNHEY and CDR2 is SMNVEV (reference sequence). This CDR3 is built from 14 residues. CDR3 DNA sequence: TGTGCCAGCACCTTGACTAGCGCATCCTACGAGCAGTACTTC. Amino acids: CASTLTSASYEQYF.

This sequence joins TRBV2 and TRBJ2-5; 7 positions match TRBD1. V gave up 7 bases and J gave up 2 bases; unmatched junction bases: 10. Germline CDR1 SNHLY, CDR2 FYNNEI. The CDR3 has 15 residues. The CDR3 spells CASILGTDEQETQYF. Written as DNA, the CDR3 is TGTGCCAGCATTCTAGGGACAGATGAACAAGAGACCCAGTACTTC.

This clonotype was found many times. V and J are TRBV29-1 and TRBJ2-7; tentatively, D is TRBD2 (5 bases). The CDR3 runs 12 residues. The V gene lost 5 bases and the J gene lost 4 bases, with 12 bases spanning the gap. The germline V gene has CDR1 SQVTM and CDR2 ANQGSEA. The CDR3 sequence: CSVRNSVYEQYF. In nucleotides, the CDR3 is TGCAGCGTTCGGAATAGCGTTTACGAGCAGTACTTC.